The clone carrying this TCR beta chain appeared many times. With MiXCR, TCRdb reprocessed the PCR reads. This table has around 25,000 clones, 10% to 15% appearing once. The data were taken from a study of metastatic and nonmetastatic thyroid tumors. Study-level background: Repertoires were compared across blood and tumor or nodule tissue from malignant and benign thyroid patients.

Thyroid surgery was performed in patients who had received no treatment beforehand. The sample comprised blood. The clonotype comes from a female donor with papillary thyroid cancer or a benign thyroid nodule (not recorded which). Some clones in this sample may be carry-over from other donors' samples.

CDR3 amino acids: CASSQDGAGWNTEAFF. The CDR3 nucleotides read TGTGCCAGCAGCCAAGATGGGGCAGGTTGGAACACTGAAGCTTTCTTT. The rearrangement uses TRBV3-1 and TRBJ1-1, with a weak D call TRBD1 (5 bases). The CDR3 totals 16 residues. The V gene's germline CDR1 is LGHDT and CDR2 YNNKEL (reference sequence). Trimming removed 0 bases at V and 1 base at J, with 12 bases between.